This T cell receptor (beta chain) emerged from a study of blood T cell repertoires in COVID-19. In the study overall: Acute and convalescent COVID-19 samples came from the United States, Italy and Spain. Sources were T cells, B-cell-depleted T cells, or PBMCs; the material itself was cDNA or gDNA.

As handled by the study authors: Reference gene primer amplification in the assay estimated nucleated cell counts. Libraries were prepared by immunoSEQ multiplex PCR; TCRdb keeps only in-frame clonotypes and omits some of them. V and J calls and clone size are those listed in that table; D and trimming were worked out from the DNA. The profile shows 100,000 to 150,000 clones, approximately 84% of them singletons. Deletions cut 1 base from V and 6 bases from J, with 13 bases between. The germline V gene has CDR1 SGHTA and CDR2 FQGNSA. The CDR3 runs 15 residues. This clone showed up just once. This receptor was identified in an elderly woman with acute or convalescent COVID-19. Sample: peripheral blood. The chain has TRBV7-2 and TRBJ2-1; D might be TRBD1 (6 bases). The chain's CDR3 is CASSLEGHWINEQFF. In DNA, the CDR3 is TGTGCCAGCAGCTTAGAGGGACATTGGATCAATGAGCAGTTCTTC.